This T cell receptor beta chain was sequenced for a study of blood T cell repertoires in COVID-19. The wider study: Acute and convalescent COVID-19 samples came from the United States, Italy and Spain. T cells, B-cell-depleted T cells, or PBMCs provided the cDNA or gDNA that served as material.

This clone was picked up one time. CDR1 is LNHDA and CDR2 is SQIVND in the germline V gene (reference sequence). The ends were cut back, 1 base at V and 2 bases at J, with 9 bases in the middle. The CDR3 contains 15 residues. Study processing details: Scientists estimated how many nucleated cells there were by amplifying reference gene primers. The protocol was immunoSEQ multiplex PCR, while the TCRdb copy is restricted to in-frame clones and leaves out a portion. The V and J calls and clone size are taken from that table; D and trimming were inferred from the DNA. This sample has some 130,000 clones, with around 80% found just once.

The sample consisted of peripheral blood. The chain carries TRBV19 and TRBJ1-5; D is undetermined. The TCR was taken from a man between 65 and 80 years old with acute or convalescent COVID-19. The CDR3 spells CASSIGAGRNQPQHF. For the CDR3, the DNA is TGTGCCAGTAGTATAGGAGCGGGTCGCAATCAGCCCCAGCATTTT. Combining the CDR3 with reference TRBV19 and TRBJ1-5 gives the whole variable domain DGGITQSPKYLFRKEGQNVTLSCEQNLNHDAMYWYRQDPGQGLRLIYYSQIVNDFQKGDIAEGYSVSREKKESFPLTVTSAQKNPTAFYLCASSIGAGRNQPQHFGDGTRLSIL.